This T cell receptor beta chain was retrieved from a study of tumour-infiltrating T cells in Burkitt lymphoma. Study summary: Productive clonality predicted overall and progression-free survival.

The repertoire was sequenced with immunoSEQ multiplex PCR; TCRdb's copy has only in-frame clones and lacks some. The table lists 15,000 to 20,000 clones, just under 80% of them singletons. The CDR3 has 15 amino acids. Germline CDR1 is SGHRS and CDR2 is YFSETQ. Trimming at V came to 4 bases and at J to 2 bases, leaving 6 bases not matched to a gene. The clonotype was recovered from a human donor with diffuse large B-cell lymphoma. The J gene is TRBJ2-7, the V gene TRBV5-1; 10 bases are a match to TRBD1. Sequenced material: tumor tissue. The CDR3 is CASSPGQGGAYEQYF. In DNA form, the CDR3 reads TGCGCCAGCAGCCCCGGACAGGGGGGAGCCTACGAGCAGTACTTC.